Listed below are T cell receptor beta chains from one sample, sequenced in a study of cytomegalovirus exposure and HLA in healthy donors. The repertoire was sequenced with immunoSEQ multiplex PCR; TCRdb's copy has only in-frame clones and lacks some. This table has roughly 150,000 clones, over 70% appearing once. Sequencing input: PBMCs. The receptors were sampled from a middle-aged woman in good health and CMV-seronegative. The CDR3 runs from the conserved cysteine through the conserved F or W. Each record gives: CDR3 length, V gene, CDR3 protein.

CDR3 length: 15
V gene: TRBV7-3
CDR3 protein: CASSFSSGGRDEQFF

CDR3 length: 14
V gene: TRBV7-9
CDR3 protein: CASSPSGGVHEQFF

CDR3 length: 13
V gene: TRBV29-1
CDR3 protein: CSGGTGRTDTQYF

CDR3 length: 19
V gene: TRBV10-3
CDR3 protein: CAISAGGHAEYSGANGLTF

CDR3 length: 10
V gene: TRBV20-1
CDR3 protein: CSARGGEQYF

CDR3 length: 19
V gene: TRBV4-3
CDR3 protein: CASSQDLSRASGYTDTQYF

CDR3 length: 17
V gene: TRBV5-1
CDR3 protein: CASSLPGQDLSGNTIYF

CDR3 length: 13
V gene: TRBV18
CDR3 protein: CASSGPSNTEAFF

CDR3 length: 13
V gene: TRBV7-9
CDR3 protein: CASSSGENTEAFF

CDR3 length: 18
V gene: TRBV15
CDR3 protein: CATSSRPGTGGDTYEQYF

CDR3 length: 14
V gene: TRBV7-2
CDR3 protein: CASSYPGTAYGYTF

CDR3 length: 13
V gene: TRBV7-2
CDR3 protein: CASSPGLNYGYTF

CDR3 length: 16
V gene: TRBV7-8
CDR3 protein: CASSPRLGRPTDTQYF

CDR3 length: 12
V gene: TRBV7-9
CDR3 protein: CSSSLLGDEAFF

CDR3 length: 15
V gene: TRBV7-2
CDR3 protein: CASSLALVRGDGYTF

CDR3 length: 13
V gene: TRBV27
CDR3 protein: CASSDRFQETQYF

CDR3 length: 15
V gene: TRBV9
CDR3 protein: CASSKEGDLNTEAFF

CDR3 length: 19
V gene: TRBV11-2
CDR3 protein: CASSLDRSLAGGLTDTQYF

CDR3 length: 14
V gene: TRBV7-2
CDR3 protein: CASSLLHSSYEQYF

CDR3 length: 16
V gene: TRBV11-1
CDR3 protein: CASSYDRGPLTDTQYF

CDR3 length: 14
V gene: TRBV29-1
CDR3 protein: CSVEQRRSSETQYF

CDR3 length: 14
V gene: TRBV7-2
CDR3 protein: CASSSGTGGQPQHF

CDR3 length: 14
V gene: TRBV2
CDR3 protein: CASKTGTGFQPQHF

CDR3 length: 13
V gene: TRBV6-6
CDR3 protein: CATRGGRTGELFF

CDR3 length: 15
V gene: TRBV7-8
CDR3 protein: CASSGPGRVAETQYF

CDR3 length: 13
V gene: TRBV9
CDR3 protein: CASSVGGIAVLTF

CDR3 length: 13
V gene: TRBV5-4
CDR3 protein: CASSSGEREKLFF

CDR3 length: 14
V gene: TRBV28
CDR3 protein: CASSFWESNQPQHF

CDR3 length: 16
V gene: TRBV28
CDR3 protein: CASTLLGQIGGETQYF

CDR3 length: 16
V gene: TRBV7-2
CDR3 protein: CASSLGLAGGTDTQYF

CDR3 length: 15
V gene: TRBV19
CDR3 protein: CASKRGTLINQPQHF

CDR3 length: 18
V gene: TRBV4-2
CDR3 protein: CASSQDLIMTQGEETQYF

CDR3 length: 11
V gene: TRBV5-5
CDR3 protein: CASSQSYEQYF

CDR3 length: 16
V gene: TRBV4-1
CDR3 protein: CASSQVDRGLGQPQHF

CDR3 length: 14
V gene: TRBV2
CDR3 protein: CASSGPEPNSPLHF

CDR3 length: 15
V gene: TRBV6-1
CDR3 protein: CASRVAGTNYNEQFF

CDR3 length: 14
V gene: TRBV6-5
CDR3 protein: CASSYWQGSDEQFF

CDR3 length: 17
V gene: TRBV4-2
CDR3 protein: CASSQGTSSSGANGLTF

CDR3 length: 12
V gene: TRBV27
CDR3 protein: CASSTGAYGYTF

CDR3 length: 13
V gene: TRBV10-1
CDR3 protein: CASSSTGDYEQYF

CDR3 length: 17
V gene: TRBV5-6
CDR3 protein: CASSLDRASSYNSPLHF

CDR3 length: 14
V gene: TRBV11-2
CDR3 protein: CASSSSGTGYEQYF

CDR3 length: 15
V gene: TRBV28
CDR3 protein: CASSLKGSTFYEQYF

CDR3 length: 15
V gene: TRBV30
CDR3 protein: CAWSVHRTGLGEQYF